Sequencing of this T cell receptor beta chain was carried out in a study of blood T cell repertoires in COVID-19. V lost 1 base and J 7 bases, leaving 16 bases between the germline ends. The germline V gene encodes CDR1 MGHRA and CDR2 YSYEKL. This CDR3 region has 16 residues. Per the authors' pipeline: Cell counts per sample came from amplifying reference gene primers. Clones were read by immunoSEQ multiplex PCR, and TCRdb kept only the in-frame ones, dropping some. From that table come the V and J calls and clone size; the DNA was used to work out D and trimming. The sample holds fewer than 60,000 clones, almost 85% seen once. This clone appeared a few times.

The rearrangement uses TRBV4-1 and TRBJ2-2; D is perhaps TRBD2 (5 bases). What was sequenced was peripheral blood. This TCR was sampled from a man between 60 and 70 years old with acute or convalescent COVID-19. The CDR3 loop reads CASSQGVTTRGGELFF. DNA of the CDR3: TGCGCCAGCAGCCAAGGAGTTACAACTCGGGGCGGGGAGCTGTTTTTT.